The source of this T cell receptor (beta chain) is a study of technical replicates of blood from a handful of donors. TCRdb's table, derived via immunoSEQ multiplex PCR, lists solely in-frame clones and lacks some. The table has tens of thousands of clones, roughly nine tenths seen once. Material: T cells isolated from PBMCs. This receptor was obtained from a human donor in good health.

The CDR3 DNA is TGCGCCAGCAGCTTGTACGGGGGCCAAGAGACCCAGTACTTC. Its protein is CASSLYGGQETQYF. The chain is built from TRBV5-1 and TRBJ2-5, with D maybe TRBD2 (6 bases). The CDR3 runs to 14 residues. Germline CDR1 reads SGHRS; CDR2 reads YFSETQ. V was pared by 1 base and J by 1 base, with 8 bases between.